This T cell receptor beta chain is drawn from a study of glioma-infiltrating T cells after dendritic cell vaccination. Study background: Autologous tumor lysate-pulsed dendritic cell vaccination was given between the early 2000s and the early 2010s. The vaccine used monocyte-derived dendritic cells pulsed overnight with autologous tumor lysate.

The immunoSEQ assay amplified TCRB CDR3 from up to roughly 2 ug DNA. The repertoire was sequenced with immunoSEQ multiplex PCR; TCRdb's copy has only in-frame clones and lacks some. This sample has roughly 85,000 clones, with 85% found just once. Time point indicated: after dendritic cell vaccination, including at tumor progression/relapse. About this clone itself: Its target is not known.

The study's findings and limits: No direct clonality-survival link was found; a diverse polyclonal response may matter.

CDR3 length: 14 amino acids. Germline V gene lookup returns CDR1 LNHDA and CDR2 SQIVND (reference sequence). With V trimmed by 9 bases and J by 4 bases, 2 bases remained unmatched. Sequences were derived from blood, sampled after dendritic cell vaccination. This sequence was found in a human donor with glioblastoma. The chain carries TRBV19 and TRBJ2-3, with 15 bases lining up with TRBD2. In DNA, the CDR3 is TGTGCCAGCAGGACTAGCGGGGGGGCAGATACGCAGTATTTT. Translating gives CASRTSGGADTQYF.